This T cell receptor (beta chain) was identified in a study of beta chain features in type 1 diabetes. General study points: For Type 1 diabetes patients, all four CD4+ subsets carried TCRB CDR3s that were moderately but significantly shorter. Healthy donors had naive, central memory and Treg TCRB repertoires that appeared less similar than those seen among patients. Cells that show high TCR expression could be over-represented by cDNA sequencing.

Every isolated RNA sample was fully reverse transcribed, so sequencing captured expressed TCRB transcripts. Sequencing used immunoSEQ multiplex PCR; TCRdb keeps in-frame clones, though not all of them. This sample has approximately 160,000 clones, with more than 60% found just once. About this clone: The antigen is unknown.

Trimming took 5 bases from V and 2 from J; bases not matched to a gene: 17. The germline gives CDR1 SGHTA, CDR2 FQGNSA. The CDR3 contains 19 residues. Cell sorting via CD45RO/CCR7/CD25/CD127/CD95/CD27 was performed to obtain CD4+ naive, central memory, regulatory and stem cell-like memory cells. Post-sort purity exceeded 95% for all sorted populations. The chain has TRBV7-2 and TRBJ2-3, with TRBD1 matching 9 bases. The TCR was taken from a young man with type 1 diabetes. Sequencing input: naive CD4+ T cells from blood. The CDR3 here is CASSQRMASGTGLTDTQYF. The CDR3 DNA is TGTGCCAGCAGCCAACGTATGGCAAGTGGGACAGGGCTCACAGATACGCAGTATTTT. Full variable domain (missing parts from reference TRBV7-2 and TRBJ2-3): GAGVSQSPSNKVTEKGKDVELRCDPISGHTALYWYRQSLGQGLEFLIYFQGNSAPDKSGLPSDRFSAERTGGSVSTLTIQRTQQEDSAVYLCASSQRMASGTGLTDTQYFGPGTRLTVL.